This T cell receptor (beta chain) comes out of a study of OX40 agonist ivuxolimab in advanced cancers. Turning to the study itself: Under the entry rules, prior anti-PD-1, anti-PD-L1 or anti-CTLA-4 therapy was allowed, and approximately 40% had some.

Measured with immunoSEQ multiplex PCR; TCRdb has only the in-frame clones, and not every one. The data contain roughly 100,000 clones, 90% of them singletons. Concerning this clone: Antigen specificity is unknown.

General study results and limits: It was not determined which antigens were specifically recognized by the peripheral T cells that had undergone clonal expansion.

CDR3 length: 12 residues. The germline CDR1 and CDR2 sequences are LNHDA and SQIVND (reference sequence). This chain connects TRBV19 to TRBJ1-4, with D possibly matching TRBD1 (6 bases). The TCR comes from an adult with an advanced solid tumor such as melanoma, head and neck, liver or kidney cancer. Here the sequenced sample was CD4+ or CD8+ T cells sorted from blood, taken in a trial of the OX40 agonist ivuxolimab. In DNA form, the CDR3 reads TGTCCTCCACCAGGGGAAGTGGGAAAACTGTTTTTT. Amino acids: CPPPGEVGKLFF.